These 30 T cell receptor beta chains were sequenced from one sample in a study of graft-versus-host responses after intestinal transplantation. Assay: immunoSEQ multiplex PCR; the TCRdb copy retains only in-frame clones and omits some. The sample records just over 40,000 clones, around 90% being singletons. The sequencing here drew on PBMCs, taken around 330 days after intestinal transplant. These receptors were obtained from a human patient who received an intestinal transplant, so some T cells may come from the graft donor.

This clone was counted once. The chain is built from TRBV6-5 and TRBJ2-3, with D perhaps given as TRBD1 or TRBD2 (6 bases each). CDR3 length equals 13 residues. Germline CDR1 MNHEY, CDR2 SVGAGI. Deletions cut 6 bases from V and 8 bases from J, with 15 bases between. The CDR3 coding sequence is TGTGCCAGCAGGTCAGCACAGGGAGGTACGCAGTATTTT. It encodes CASRSAQGGTQYF.

The chain uses TRBV12-5 and TRBJ2-7, with unresolved D. Trimming took 2 bases from V and 4 from J, leaving 6 bases between them. CDR1 and CDR2 from the germline V gene are LGHNT and FRNRAP. CDR3 size: 12 residues. The CDR3 DNA follows: TGTGCTAGTGGTTTGATTATTTACGAGCAGTACTTC. It translates to CASGLIIYEQYF.

The chain links TRBV7-2 to TRBJ1-5, with D tentatively TRBD1 (5 bases). V lost 0 bases to trimming and J lost 2 bases, with 11 bases between them. Germline V lookup: CDR1 SGHTA, CDR2 FQGNSA. CDR3 length: 16 residues. CDR3 protein: CASSLAPGRGNQPQHF. The CDR3 DNA is TGTGCCAGCAGCTTAGCGCCAGGGCGAGGCAATCAGCCCCAGCATTTT.

The chain combines TRBV28 with TRBJ1-3; tentative D call: TRBD1 (5 bases). The CDR3 extends over 16 amino acids. Germline V gives CDR1 MDHEN, CDR2 SYDVKM. V was clipped by 4 bases and J by 3 bases, with 16 bases between them. In DNA, the CDR3 is TGTGCCAGCAGTTCCGACAGTCTGGGCCATGGAAACACCATATATTTT. Its protein is CASSSDSLGHGNTIYF.

V gene TRBV7-6 combines with J gene TRBJ2-5, with D maybe TRBD2 (5 bases). Germline CDR1 SGHVS, CDR2 FNYEAQ. V dropped 4 bases and J dropped 5 bases, with 17 bases sitting between them. The CDR3 runs to 15 residues. CDR3 sequence (DNA): TGTGCCAGCAGCTACGAACCGGGATCTGTGGAGACCCAGTACTTC. Protein product: CASSYEPGSVETQYF.

The rearrangement joins TRBV4-1 to TRBJ2-7; the D is unclear. Looked up from germline, CDR1 is MGHRA and CDR2 is YSYEKL. The V end was cut by 1 base, the J end by 2 bases, with 12 bases between. The CDR3 is made up of 15 amino acids. CDR3 nucleotides: TGCGCCAGCAGCCAAGGATCCCTCGCCCCCTACGAGCAGTACTTC. It translates to CASSQGSLAPYEQYF.

This clone was counted once. The CDR3 DNA is TGTGCCAGCAGCTTAACAGGGGGTGGGTCACCCCTCCACTTT. Translation gives CASSLTGGGSPLHF. This rearrangement joins TRBV7-3 to TRBJ1-6; D is perhaps TRBD1 (6 bases). The CDR3 covers 14 residues. V shed 0 bases and J shed 10 bases, with 10 bases lying between them. From germline, CDR1 is SGHTA and CDR2 FQGTGA.

This chain links TRBV5-1 with TRBJ2-5; D is undetermined. From germline, CDR1 is SGHRS and CDR2 YFSETQ. The CDR3 is made up of 12 amino acids. Trimming took 4 bases from V and 5 from J, leaving 9 bases between them. In nucleotides, the CDR3 is TGCGCCAGCAGCGTACGCCGGGAGACCCAGTACTTC. Its protein is CASSVRRETQYF.

The chain carries TRBV5-4 and TRBJ1-4; a weak D match, TRBD1 (6 bases). V gave up 2 bases and J gave up 9 bases, with 8 bases separating them. Germline CDR1 SGHNT, CDR2 YYREEE (reference sequence). The CDR3 length is 12 residues. The CDR3 DNA follows: TGTGCCAGCAGCTTAGGGGGGAAAAAACTGTTTTTT. Amino acid sequence: CASSLGGKKLFF.

This chain links TRBV27 with TRBJ2-7; D possibly matches TRBD1 or TRBD2 (5 bases each). The germline gives CDR1 MNHEY, CDR2 SMNVEV (reference sequence). The CDR3 has 16 residues. V was clipped by 6 bases and J by 3 bases, with 21 bases between them. CDR3 sequence (DNA): TGTGCCAGCAGGGCCGGGGCCCGACAGTCTCTCTACGAGCAGTACTTC. It yields the protein CASRAGARQSLYEQYF.

The chain combines TRBV12-5 with TRBJ2-7; no clear D gene. V was cut by 2 bases and J by 6 bases, with 5 bases left in between. The CDR3 loop spans 11 amino acids. The V gene's germline CDR1 is LGHNT and CDR2 FRNRAP. This CDR3 reads CASGLTSEQYF. CDR3 in DNA: TGTGCTAGTGGTTTGACCAGCGAGCAGTACTTC.

This chain connects TRBV7-3 to TRBJ2-7; tentatively, D is TRBD1 (5 bases). The CDR3 has 14 residues. Germline-derived CDR1 and CDR2 are SGHTA and FQGTGA. The V gene lost 1 base and the J gene lost 3 bases, with 10 bases spanning the gap. In DNA form, the CDR3 reads TGTGCCAGCAGCTTAATTCTCCAGGGCTACGAGCAGTACTTC. Translation: CASSLILQGYEQYF. The whole variable domain, filled in from reference TRBV7-3 and TRBJ2-7, reads GAGVSQTPSNKVTEKGKYVELRCDPISGHTALYWYRQSLGQGPEFLIYFQGTGAADDSGLPNDRFFAVRPEGSVSTLKIQRTERGDSAVYLCASSLILQGYEQYFGPGTRLTVT.

The chain couples TRBV4-2 to TRBJ2-7; D is unclear. This CDR3 contains 16 residues. Germline CDR1 is LGHNA and CDR2 is YNFKEQ. Trimming took off 0 bases at V and 3 bases at J, with 15 bases between the two ends. The CDR3 loop is CASSQEGSAAFYEQYF. The CDR3 DNA follows: TGTGCCAGCAGCCAAGAGGGCTCGGCAGCTTTCTACGAGCAGTACTTC.

This chain uses TRBV30 with TRBJ2-1; TRBD2 is a possible D gene (5 bases). The CDR3 covers 14 residues. Trimming took 2 bases from V and 1 from J, leaving 9 bases between them. In germline, CDR1 is GTSNPN, CDR2 SVGIG (reference sequence). The CDR3 DNA follows: TGTGCCTGGAGTTGGAGGAGGTCCTACAATGAGCAGTTCTTC. It translates to CAWSWRRSYNEQFF.

V gene TRBV18 combines with J gene TRBJ2-1; TRBD2 aligns across 8 bases. The CDR3 extends over 13 amino acids. In germline, CDR1 is KGHSH, CDR2 LQKENI. Trimming cost V 2 bases and J 9 bases; bases outside gene matches: 3. DNA for the CDR3: TGTGCCAGCTCACCAATTAGCGGGGTTGAGCAGTTCTTC. It is translated as CASSPISGVEQFF. Full variable domain (remainder filled in from reference TRBV18 and TRBJ2-1): NAGVMQNPRHLVRRRGQEARLRCSPMKGHSHVYWYRQLPEEGLKFMVYLQKENIIDESGMPKERFSAEFPKEGPSILRIQQVVRGDSAAYFCASSPISGVEQFFGPGTRLTVL.

This clone was counted between two and nine times. The chain employs TRBV29-1 and TRBJ2-3; D possibly corresponds to TRBD2 (6 bases). V was trimmed by 4 bases and J by 4 bases, leaving 18 bases between them. Per the germline V gene, CDR1 is SQVTM and CDR2 is ANQGSEA. The CDR3 has 15 residues. The CDR3 nucleotides read TGCAGCGTTGGGGGCCGGGGCGGGATCCCAGATACGCAGTATTTT. This codes for CSVGGRGGIPDTQYF.

This sequence joins TRBV4-2 and TRBJ2-2, with 10 bases fitting TRBD2. The CDR3 runs to 17 residues. The trim removed 2 bases at V and 4 bases at J, leaving 7 bases unmatched. Germline-derived CDR1 and CDR2 are LGHNA and YNFKEQ. As DNA, the CDR3 is TGTGCCAGCAGCCAACTCCCTAGCGGGAGACGCACCGGGGAGCTGTTTTTT. Amino acid sequence: CASSQLPSGRRTGELFF.

The V call is TRBV7-9, the J call TRBJ2-7; TRBD2 matches 7 bases. V was clipped by 3 bases and J by 2 bases; unmatched bases: 4. Germline V CDR1 and CDR2: SEHNR, FQNEAQ (reference sequence). CDR3 size: 14 residues. CDR3 loop: CASSLAGAPYEQYF. The CDR3 coding sequence is TGTGCCAGCAGCTTGGCGGGAGCCCCCTACGAGCAGTACTTC.

The chain employs TRBV9 and TRBJ2-5; 7 bases align to TRBD2. Germline values: CDR1 SGDLS, CDR2 YYNGEE. V gave up 4 bases and J gave up 4 bases; unmatched junction bases: 7. CDR3 size: 14 residues. The CDR3 here is CASSSSGRSETQYF. CDR3 nucleotides: TGTGCCAGCAGCTCCTCCGGGAGGTCAGAGACCCAGTACTTC. Combining the CDR3 with reference TRBV9 and TRBJ2-5 gives the whole variable domain DSGVTQTPKHLITATGQRVTLRCSPRSGDLSVYWYQQSLDQGLQFLIQYYNGEERAKGNILERFSAQQFPDLHSELNLSSLELGDSALYFCASSSSGRSETQYFGPGTRLLVL.

The rearrangement joins TRBV7-9 to TRBJ1-4; D uncertain. CDR3 length equals 16 residues. V lost 3 bases, J lost 4 bases, and 15 bases lay in between. In germline, CDR1 is SEHNR, CDR2 FQNEAQ (reference sequence). The CDR3 sequence is CASSLSLGRFNEKLFF. The CDR3 DNA is TGTGCCAGCAGCTTGTCACTGGGCAGGTTTAATGAAAAACTGTTTTTT.

The V gene is TRBV11-2, the J gene TRBJ2-5; D remains unclear. The J call is uncertain, as TRBJ2-7 better fits the DNA end. The CDR3 length is 10 residues. Germline V gives CDR1 SGHAT, CDR2 FQNNGV. The CDR3 sequence: CASSYNEQYF. DNA of the CDR3: TGTGCCAGCAGCTATAACGAGCAGTACTTC.

The chain recombines TRBV28 with TRBJ1-6, with 7 bases that match TRBD1. The germline V gene has CDR1 MDHEN and CDR2 SYDVKM. V shed 5 bases, J shed 7 bases, and the junction held 8 bases outside the gene matches. The CDR3 has 15 amino acids. CDR3 in amino acids: CASSLHRGRNSPLHF. CDR3 DNA: TGTGCCAGCAGTCTCCACAGGGGTAGGAATTCACCCCTCCACTTT.

The genes are TRBV28 and TRBJ2-7; TRBD2 is a possible D gene (5 bases). Trimming left V 2 bases short and J 6 bases short, with 11 bases between. Germline V lookup: CDR1 MDHEN, CDR2 SYDVKM. The length of the CDR3 is 13 residues. CDR3 nucleotide sequence: TGTGCCAGCAGTTTAATCGGGGTCGGCGAGCAGTACTTC. This encodes CASSLIGVGEQYF.

The DNA of the CDR3 is TGTGCCAGCAGGGGCCCCTTAGACCACGAGCAGTACTTC. Encoded protein: CASRGPLDHEQYF. The chain uses TRBV6-5 and TRBJ2-7; no clear D gene. The CDR3 loop spans 13 amino acids. Germline CDR1 reads MNHEY; CDR2 reads SVGAGI. Trimming left V 6 bases short and J 5 bases short, with 14 bases between.

The J gene is TRBJ1-4, the V gene TRBV4-1; no clear D. In germline, CDR1 is MGHRA, CDR2 YSYEKL. This CDR3 region has 15 residues. With 3 bases removed from V and 8 bases from J, the gap between germline ends came to 16 bases. CDR3 amino acids: CASSQNIKEGEKLFF. Here the CDR3 DNA reads TGCGCCAGCAGCCAGAATATCAAGGAGGGAGAAAAACTGTTTTTT.

The CDR3 sequence is CTSSQDLRQGWNEQFF. CDR3 sequence (DNA): TGCACCAGCAGCCAAGACCTCCGACAGGGGTGGAATGAGCAGTTCTTC. This chain links TRBV1 with TRBJ2-1; the tabulated D call, TRBD1, remains unverified against the DNA. TRBV1 is recorded as a pseudogene. The CDR3 length is 16 residues.

This chain uses TRBV7-2 with TRBJ1-5; tentatively, D is TRBD1 (6 bases). In germline, CDR1 is SGHTA, CDR2 FQGNSA. This CDR3 has 13 amino acids. V was shortened by 3 bases and J by 5 bases, with 8 bases between the two germline ends. The CDR3 DNA reads as TGTGCCAGCAGCTTGGACAGTTATCAGCCCCAGCATTTT. Its protein product is CASSLDSYQPQHF.

J is TRBJ2-1 and V is TRBV7-7; 13 bases are a match to TRBD2. Trimming at V came to 1 base and at J to 4 bases, leaving 1 base not matched to a gene. CDR3 length equals 16 residues. In germline, CDR1 is SSHAT, CDR2 FNYEAQ (reference sequence). CDR3 loop: CASSLGLAGGYNEQFF. The CDR3 DNA reads as TGTGCCAGCAGCTTAGGACTAGCGGGGGGTTACAATGAGCAGTTCTTC.

A single count supports this clone. The chain couples TRBV9 to TRBJ2-3; a weak D match, TRBD2 (6 bases). Germline V gene sequence: CDR1 SGDLS, CDR2 YYNGEE. V was shortened by 0 bases and J by 1 base, with 6 bases between the two germline ends. The CDR3 length is 14 residues. The CDR3 nucleotides read TGTGCCAGCAGCGTAGCTAGCGGCACAGATACGCAGTATTTT. Amino acid sequence: CASSVASGTDTQYF.

This clone was detected only once. The genes are TRBV11-2 and TRBJ1-5; D call uncertain. V dropped 3 bases and J dropped 3 bases, with 15 bases sitting between them. CDR3 size: 16 residues. Germline V gene lookup returns CDR1 SGHAT and CDR2 FQNNGV. The CDR3 nucleotides read TGTGCCAGCAGCTTCTATCGGGTACCCATCAATCAGCCCCAGCATTTT. It translates to CASSFYRVPINQPQHF.